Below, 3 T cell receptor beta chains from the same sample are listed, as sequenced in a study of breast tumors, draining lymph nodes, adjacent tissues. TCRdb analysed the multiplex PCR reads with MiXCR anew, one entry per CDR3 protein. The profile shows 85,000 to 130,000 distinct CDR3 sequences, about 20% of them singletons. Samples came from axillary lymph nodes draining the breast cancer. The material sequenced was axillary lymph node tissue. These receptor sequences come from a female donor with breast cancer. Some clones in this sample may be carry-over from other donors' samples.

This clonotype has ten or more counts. CDR3: CSAGRGSDTQYF. CDR3 sequence (DNA): TGCAGTGCGGGTCGGGGGTCAGATACGCAGTATTTT. The V gene is TRBV20-1, the J gene TRBJ2-3; maybe TRBD2 (6 bases). CDR3 length equals 12 residues. Germline CDR1 and CDR2: DFQATT and SNEGSKA (reference sequence). Trimming took off 6 bases at V and 4 bases at J, with 11 bases between the two ends.

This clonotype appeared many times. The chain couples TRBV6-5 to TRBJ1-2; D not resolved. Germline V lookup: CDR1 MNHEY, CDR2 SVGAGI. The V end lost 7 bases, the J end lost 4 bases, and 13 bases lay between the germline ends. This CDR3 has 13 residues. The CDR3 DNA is TGTGCCAGCACCCCCCAGAAATCCTATGGCTACACCTTC. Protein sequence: CASTPQKSYGYTF.

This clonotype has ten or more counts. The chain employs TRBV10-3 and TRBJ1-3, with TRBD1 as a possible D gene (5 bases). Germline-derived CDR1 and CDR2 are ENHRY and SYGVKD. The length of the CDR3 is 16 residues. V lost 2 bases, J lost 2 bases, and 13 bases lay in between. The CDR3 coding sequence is TGTGCCATCAGTGAGGGGGGGGAGCTGGCTGGAAACACCATATATTTT. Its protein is CAISEGGELAGNTIYF.